Each of the 26 T cell receptor beta chains below was sequenced from the same sample in a study of beta chain features in type 1 diabetes. Which antigens these TCRs recognize remains unknown. Sequencing targeted expressed TCRB transcripts, as all isolated RNA had been reverse transcribed. Clones were read by immunoSEQ multiplex PCR, and TCRdb kept only the in-frame ones, dropping some. The data show roughly 260,000 clones, around 21% seen once. The study's findings and limits: Type 1 diabetes patients had TCRB CDR3s that were shorter (moderately but significantly so) in all four CD4+ subsets.

Material: naive CD4+ T cells from blood. These receptors all stem from a woman aged 40 to 50 with type 1 diabetes.

The chain has TRBV27 and TRBJ2-1; no reliable D call. Germline lookup yields CDR1 MNHEY and CDR2 SMNVEV (reference sequence). The CDR3 is 13 amino acids. V lost 3 bases and J lost 9, with 12 bases in between. The CDR3 coding sequence is TGTGCCAGCAGTTTCCAGATCGTCAGTGAGCAGTTCTTC. Translation gives CASSFQIVSEQFF.

This clone came up a few times. This CDR3 reads CASSLALTSGRHNEQFF. The CDR3 DNA reads TGTGCCAGCTCACTCGCCTTGACTAGCGGGAGACACAATGAGCAGTTCTTC. The J gene is TRBJ2-1, the V gene TRBV18; the match to TRBD2 covers 12 bases. CDR3 length equals 17 residues. V shed 4 bases and J 5 bases; nucleotides not matched to a gene: 9. CDR1 and CDR2 from the germline V gene are KGHSH and LQKENI.

J is TRBJ2-1 and V is TRBV19, with TRBD1 identical over 9 bases. With 4 bases clipped from V and 3 bases from J, the junction kept 4 bases outside the gene matches. Germline CDR1 reads LNHDA; CDR2 reads SQIVND (reference sequence). The CDR3 extends over 15 amino acids. The CDR3 protein is CASSNRDRVYNEQFF. DNA for the CDR3: TGTGCCAGTAGTAACCGGGACAGGGTCTACAATGAGCAGTTCTTC. Together with reference TRBV19 and TRBJ2-1, the CDR3 gives the full variable domain: DGGITQSPKYLFRKEGQNVTLSCEQNLNHDAMYWYRQDPGQGLRLIYYSQIVNDFQKGDIAEGYSVSREKKESFPLTVTSAQKNPTAFYLCASSNRDRVYNEQFFGPGTRLTVL.

Notes on this clone: This sample includes further DNA sequences coding for the same CDR3. This rearrangement joins TRBV7-9 to TRBJ2-3; 8 bases agree with TRBD2. Germline V gene lookup returns CDR1 SEHNR and CDR2 FQNEAQ (reference sequence). The junction had 4 bases not matched to a gene; V was cut back by 5 bases and J by 0 bases. The CDR3 length is 15 residues. The CDR3 DNA follows: TGTGCCAGCAGCCTCACTAGCGGCAGCACAGATACGCAGTATTTT. Translated, it gives CASSLTSGSTDTQYF.

CDR3 nucleotide sequence: TGTGCCAGCAGCCCCCCAGGGGGCAGGGATACGCAGTATTTT. The encoded protein is CASSPPGGRDTQYF. This rearrangement joins TRBV28 to TRBJ2-3; 8 bases agree with TRBD1. Germline assignment: CDR1 MDHEN and CDR2 SYDVKM. The length of the CDR3 is 14 residues. Trimming removed 6 bases from V and 6 bases from J; junction bases left unmatched: 8.

This chain joins TRBV7-9 and TRBJ2-7, with a tentative D call TRBD2 (5 bases). V lost 5 bases and J lost 3, with 8 bases in between. The CDR3 totals 12 residues. Germline CDR1 SEHNR, CDR2 FQNEAQ (reference sequence). CDR3 region: CASSPLGYEQYF. CDR3 nucleotide sequence: TGTGCCAGCAGCCCACTAGGCTACGAGCAGTACTTC.

This clone has a handful of counts. This rearrangement joins TRBV28 to TRBJ2-5, with TRBD2 as a possible D gene (6 bases). V gave up 6 bases and J gave up 5 bases, with 22 bases separating them. Germline lookup yields CDR1 MDHEN and CDR2 SYDVKM. This CDR3 contains 16 residues. CDR3 amino acids: CASSPWGVASGETQYF. Here the CDR3 DNA reads TGTGCCAGCAGCCCATGGGGGGTAGCGAGCGGGGAGACCCAGTACTTC. Complete variable domain (other parts from reference TRBV28 and TRBJ2-5): DVKVTQSSRYLVKRTGEKVFLECVQDMDHENMFWYRQDPGLGLRLIYFSYDVKMKEKGDIPEGYSVSREKKERFSLILESASTNQTSMYLCASSPWGVASGETQYFGPGTRLLVL.

V usage is TRBV2 and J usage is TRBJ2-1; D possibly corresponds to TRBD1 (5 bases). From germline, CDR1 is SNHLY and CDR2 FYNNEI. The CDR3 is 16 amino acids. V lost 1 base to trimming and J lost 2 bases, with 12 bases between them. The CDR3 protein is CASSEEGHRTYNEQFF. The CDR3 DNA reads TGTGCCAGCAGTGAAGAGGGGCACAGAACCTACAATGAGCAGTTCTTC.

The chain links TRBV30 to TRBJ1-1; D uncertain. Trimming took 3 bases from V and 2 from J, leaving 4 bases between them. There are 11 residues in the CDR3. CDR1 is GTSNPN and CDR2 is SVGIG in the germline V gene (reference sequence). The CDR3 is CAWSYNTEAFF. The CDR3 region has the DNA TGTGCCTGGAGCTACAACACTGAAGCTTTCTTT.

The J gene is TRBJ1-2, the V gene TRBV9; D is perhaps TRBD1 (6 bases). Per the germline V gene, CDR1 is SGDLS and CDR2 is YYNGEE. This CDR3 spans 15 amino acids. Trimming cost V 0 bases and J 0 bases, with 9 bases left between them. The CDR3 protein is CASSVGRGTNYGYTF. The CDR3 DNA follows: TGTGCCAGCAGCGTAGGCAGGGGAACTAACTATGGCTACACCTTC.

The chain couples TRBV7-2 to TRBJ2-5; D is unresolved. CDR1 and CDR2 (germline): SGHTA, FQGNSA. This CDR3 spans 14 amino acids. V lost 4 bases to trimming and J lost 1 base, with 10 bases between them. The CDR3 DNA sequence: TGTGCCAGCAGCTCACCTGGGCTCCAAGAGACCCAGTACTTC. Protein sequence: CASSSPGLQETQYF.

This clone turned up a few times. The chain has TRBV19 and TRBJ2-5; D gene uncertain. Deletions cut 3 bases from V and 4 bases from J, with 3 bases between. Germline CDR1 and CDR2: LNHDA and SQIVND (reference sequence). The CDR3 runs to 11 residues. The CDR3, as DNA: TGTGCCAGTAGTATGGCAGAGACCCAGTACTTC. Translating gives CASSMAETQYF.

This clone turned up a few times. This chain links TRBV25-1 with TRBJ2-1; 9 positions match TRBD2. The V and J ends lost 1 base and 8 bases, in that order; junction bases with no gene match: 6. Germline CDR1 reads MGHDK; CDR2 reads SYGVNS. The CDR3 spans 15 residues. The CDR3 DNA follows: TGTGCCAGCAGTGAATTGGCGGGAGGGCCTTATGAGCAGTTCTTC. Translating it yields CASSELAGGPYEQFF.

This clone was found a few times. The chain links TRBV18 to TRBJ2-7; no definite D call. V was clipped by 1 base and J by 2 bases, with 12 bases between them. The CDR3 is made up of 15 amino acids. Germline CDR1 reads KGHSH; CDR2 reads LQKENI. CDR3 sequence reads: CASSPLAFLAYEQYF. CDR3 sequence (DNA): TGTGCCAGCTCACCACTAGCTTTCCTAGCCTACGAGCAGTACTTC. Looking up the rest from reference TRBV18 and TRBJ2-7 gives the full variable domain: NAGVMQNPRHLVRRRGQEARLRCSPMKGHSHVYWYRQLPEEGLKFMVYLQKENIIDESGMPKERFSAEFPKEGPSILRIQQVVRGDSAAYFCASSPLAFLAYEQYFGPGTRLTVT.

The gene calls are TRBV29-1 and TRBJ2-7; TRBD2 aligns across 8 bases. Unmatched junction bases numbered 10, after V lost 3 bases and J lost 3 bases. Germline V lookup: CDR1 SQVTM, CDR2 ANQGSEA. This CDR3 has 15 residues. The CDR3 region is CSVERRGAQGYEQYF. The CDR3 coding sequence is TGCAGCGTTGAGCGGCGGGGGGCCCAGGGCTACGAGCAGTACTTC.

The chain recombines TRBV7-9 with TRBJ2-3, with a weak D call TRBD1 (6 bases). Germline values: CDR1 SEHNR, CDR2 FQNEAQ (reference sequence). CDR3 length: 14 residues. Trimming cost V 4 bases and J 3 bases, with 11 bases left between them. Written as DNA, the CDR3 is TGTGCCAGCAGCTCTGCCGACAGGACAGATACGCAGTATTTT. Protein sequence: CASSSADRTDTQYF.

As for this clone: Other DNA sequences in the same sample also yield this CDR3. This chain connects TRBV6-5 to TRBJ2-6; D gene ambiguous. CDR3 length: 15 amino acids. From germline, CDR1 is MNHEY and CDR2 SVGAGI. V was trimmed by 3 bases and J by 0 bases, leaving 6 bases between them. CDR3 bases: TGTGCCAGCAGTTATGACTCCTCTGGGGCCAACGTCCTGACTTTC. Protein: CASSYDSSGANVLTF.

This clone was seen more than once but under ten times. Other DNA sequences of this sample code for an identical CDR3. This chain links TRBV4-1 with TRBJ2-3; the D is unclear. Germline values: CDR1 MGHRA, CDR2 YSYEKL. The CDR3 covers 16 residues. V dropped 1 base and J dropped 0 bases, with 11 bases sitting between them. Here the CDR3 DNA reads TGCGCCAGCAGCCAAGGGGCCCTGTCGAGCACAGATACGCAGTATTTT. The encoded protein is CASSQGALSSTDTQYF.

The chain has TRBV18 and TRBJ2-7, with D perhaps TRBD1 (6 bases). The germline V gene has CDR1 KGHSH and CDR2 LQKENI. V lost 6 bases, J lost 7 bases, and 19 bases lay in between. This CDR3 is 14 amino acids long. CDR3 sequence: CASSDSREGWEQYF. CDR3 nucleotide sequence: TGTGCCAGCTCGGACAGCAGGGAAGGATGGGAGCAGTACTTC.

CDR3 DNA sequence: TGTGCCAGCAGCTTAAGCGGAGGGGCTTACAATGAGCAGTTCTTC. Translation gives CASSLSGGAYNEQFF. The chain couples TRBV11-2 to TRBJ2-1; a possible D gene is TRBD2 (6 bases). Germline V CDR1 and CDR2: SGHAT, FQNNGV. Trimming left V 2 bases short and J 4 bases short, with 12 bases between. The CDR3 consists of 15 residues.

This rearrangement joins TRBV12-5 to TRBJ2-7, with TRBD1 matching over 7 bases. V lost 6 bases and J lost 3; bases outside the gene matches: 8. The CDR3 sequence is 14 residues long. Per germline, CDR1 LGHNT and CDR2 FRNRAP. The CDR3 here is CASGQGNGNYEQYF. The DNA of the CDR3 is TGTGCTAGTGGACAGGGGAACGGTAACTACGAGCAGTACTTC.

The chain combines TRBV18 with TRBJ1-1, with a tentative D call TRBD1 (6 bases). This CDR3 has 14 residues. V was cut by 3 bases and J by 2 bases, with 10 bases left in between. Germline V gives CDR1 KGHSH, CDR2 LQKENI. This chain's CDR3 is CASSPGTPNTEAFF. As DNA, the CDR3 is TGTGCCAGCTCACCCGGGACACCAAACACTGAAGCTTTCTTT.

The chain combines TRBV20-1 with TRBJ2-3; 7 bases are shared with TRBD2. Germline V gene lookup returns CDR1 DFQATT and CDR2 SNEGSKA (reference sequence). This CDR3 spans 10 amino acids. In DNA form, the CDR3 reads TGCATCCCGGGGGGAGATACGCAGTATTTT. Translated, it gives CIPGGDTQYF.

The genes are TRBV25-1 and TRBJ2-5, with D perhaps TRBD2 (6 bases). The CDR3 spans 13 residues. Germline lookup yields CDR1 MGHDK and CDR2 SYGVNS. The ends were cut back, 9 bases at V and 5 bases at J, with 16 bases in the middle. CDR3 protein: CASSRDKGETQYF. The CDR3 nucleotides read TGTGCCAGTTCGCGGGATAAGGGGGAGACCCAGTACTTC.

The rearrangement links TRBV29-1 to TRBJ1-2; D possibly corresponds to TRBD1 (5 bases). The length of the CDR3 is 14 residues. V was trimmed by 2 bases and J by 4 bases, leaving 14 bases between them. The germline V gene encodes CDR1 SQVTM and CDR2 ANQGSEA. The CDR3 nucleotides read TGCAGCGTTGAAAGCGCAGGGCTGGGCTATGGCTACACCTTC. Its protein product is CSVESAGLGYGYTF. Combining the CDR3 with reference TRBV29-1 and TRBJ1-2 gives the whole variable domain SAVISQKPSRDICQRGTSLTIQCQVDSQVTMMFWYRQQPGQSLTLIATANQGSEATYESGFVIDKFPISRPNLTFSTLTVSNMSPEDSSIYLCSVESAGLGYGYTFGSGTRLTVV.

This clone was observed a handful of times. The chain links TRBV30 to TRBJ1-4, with D unresolved. The ends were cut back, 5 bases at V and 3 bases at J, with 13 bases in the middle. The CDR3 sequence is 14 residues long. The germline V gene encodes CDR1 GTSNPN and CDR2 SVGIG (reference sequence). The CDR3 loop reads CAWLSRLANEKLFF. The CDR3, as DNA: TGTGCCTGGCTCTCCCGGCTAGCTAATGAAAAACTGTTTTTT.